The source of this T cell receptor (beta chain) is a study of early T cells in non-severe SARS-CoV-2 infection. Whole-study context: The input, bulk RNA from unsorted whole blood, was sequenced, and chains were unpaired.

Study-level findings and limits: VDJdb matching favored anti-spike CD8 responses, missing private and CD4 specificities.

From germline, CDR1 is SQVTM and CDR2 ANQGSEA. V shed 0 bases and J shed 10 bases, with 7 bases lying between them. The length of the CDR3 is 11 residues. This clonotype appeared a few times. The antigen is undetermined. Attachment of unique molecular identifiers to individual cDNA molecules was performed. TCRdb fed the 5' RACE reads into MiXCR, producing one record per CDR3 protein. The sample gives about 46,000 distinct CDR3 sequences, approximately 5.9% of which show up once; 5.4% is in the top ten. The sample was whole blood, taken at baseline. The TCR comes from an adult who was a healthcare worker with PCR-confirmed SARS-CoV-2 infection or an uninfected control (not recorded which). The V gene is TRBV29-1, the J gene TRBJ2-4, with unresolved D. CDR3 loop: CSVEDPPIQYF. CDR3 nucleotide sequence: TGCAGCGTTGAAGATCCGCCAATTCAGTACTTC. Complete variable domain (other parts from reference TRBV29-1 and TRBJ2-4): SAVISQKPSRDICQRGTSLTIQCQVDSQVTMMFWYRQQPGQSLTLIATANQGSEATYESGFVIDKFPISRPNLTFSTLTVSNMSPEDSSIYLCSVEDPPIQYFGAGTRLSVL.